Listed here are 18 T cell receptor beta chains from one sample, sequenced in a study of blood T cell repertoires in COVID-19. This table comes from immunoSEQ multiplex PCR, and its TCRdb copy is limited to in-frame clones, with some not included. The sample has more than 70,000 clones, about 93% seen once; the top ten hold 3.9%. Sequencing was carried out using peripheral blood. The receptors come from a woman aged 45 to 65 in a cohort sampled during active COVID-19.

The V gene is TRBV30, the J gene TRBJ2-5, with D possibly being TRBD2 (7 bases). The CDR3 has 17 amino acids. CDR1 and CDR2 from the germline V gene are GTSNPN and SVGIG (reference sequence). The V gene lost 2 bases and the J gene lost 4 bases, with 23 bases spanning the gap. The DNA for the CDR3 is TGTGCCTGGAGTCCACCGGGGTTGACGGGGGGCCGAGAGACCCAGTACTTC. It codes for CAWSPPGLTGGRETQYF.

This clone was observed a single time. The rearrangement uses TRBV7-2 and TRBJ2-7; 9 bases are a match to TRBD1. CDR3 length equals 14 residues. The germline V gene encodes CDR1 SGHTA and CDR2 FQGNSA. V shed 4 bases, J shed 3 bases, and the junction held 4 bases outside the gene matches. The CDR3 nucleotides are TGTGCCAGCAGCTCCCGGGACAGGGACTACGAGCAGTACTTC. Its protein product is CASSSRDRDYEQYF.

This sequence joins TRBV6-5 and TRBJ1-1, with D possibly matching TRBD1 (6 bases). Germline CDR1 is MNHEY and CDR2 is SVGAGI. V was pared by 5 bases and J by 0 bases, with 10 bases between. This CDR3 contains 14 residues. The CDR3 sequence: CASSRDILNTEAFF. The CDR3 DNA follows: TGTGCCAGCAGTCGGGACATATTGAACACTGAAGCTTTCTTT.

This clone has just one count. The rearrangement links TRBV7-8 to TRBJ1-1; TRBD1 agrees at 8 bases. This CDR3 is 16 amino acids long. Germline V gene data show CDR1 as SGHVS and CDR2 as FQNEAQ. Trimming took 5 bases from V and 1 from J; bases not matched to a gene: 9. CDR3 bases: TGTGCCAGCAGCCCCAGGGGGCAGAACGGGAACACTGAAGCTTTCTTT. Translated, it gives CASSPRGQNGNTEAFF.

The CDR3 coding sequence is TGTGCCAGCAGCCCCGGCGGCGGTCCTACCGGGGAGCAGTACTTC. Amino acids: CASSPGGGPTGEQYF. V usage is TRBV9 and J usage is TRBJ2-7; no reliable D call. CDR1 and CDR2 from the germline V gene are SGDLS and YYNGEE. CDR3 size: 15 residues. V was cut by 4 bases and J by 7 bases, with 21 bases left in between. The whole variable domain, filled in from reference TRBV9 and TRBJ2-7, reads DSGVTQTPKHLITATGQRVTLRCSPRSGDLSVYWYQQSLDQGLQFLIQYYNGEERAKGNILERFSAQQFPDLHSELNLSSLELGDSALYFCASSPGGGPTGEQYFGPGTRLTVT.

The J gene is TRBJ2-7, the V gene TRBV5-5; no clear D gene. V shed 4 bases and J shed 6 bases, with 20 bases lying between them. This CDR3 has 15 amino acids. CDR1 and CDR2 from the germline V gene are SGHKS and YYEKEE (reference sequence). The chain's CDR3 is CASSLSSPLISEQYF. The DNA of the CDR3 is TGTGCCAGCAGCCTTAGTTCCCCCTTAATAAGCGAGCAGTACTTC.

This CDR3 is CASSIGTGESNQPQHF. The CDR3, as DNA: TGTGCCAGTAGTATAGGGACAGGGGAAAGCAATCAGCCCCAGCATTTT. V and J are TRBV19 and TRBJ1-5; 9 bases agree with TRBD1. The CDR3 contains 16 residues. CDR1 and CDR2 (germline): LNHDA, SQIVND (reference sequence). V shed 1 base and J 1 base; nucleotides not matched to a gene: 2.

This clone was observed a handful of times. The V call is TRBV27, the J call TRBJ1-6, with 9 bases that match TRBD1. The junction had 9 bases not matched to a gene; V was cut back by 6 bases and J by 9 bases. This CDR3 has 15 amino acids. Germline CDR1 is MNHEY and CDR2 is SMNVEV (reference sequence). In DNA form, the CDR3 reads TGTGCCAGCAGCTGGGCGGGACAGGGCTTTTCACCCCTCCACTTT. Amino acid sequence: CASSWAGQGFSPLHF.

The DNA of the CDR3 is TGTGCCAGCAGTTCCAGACAGGGATCTAATGAAAAACTGTTTTTT. Protein: CASSSRQGSNEKLFF. This chain joins TRBV6-5 and TRBJ1-4, with 7 nucleotides matching TRBD1. There are 15 residues in the CDR3. The V segment lost 4 bases and the J segment 3 bases; nucleotides outside the gene matches: 5. Looked up from germline, CDR1 is MNHEY and CDR2 is SVGAGI.

The genes are TRBV3-1 (or the pseudogene TRBV3-2) and TRBJ2-7; D call uncertain. Per the germline V gene, CDR1 is LGHDT and CDR2 is YNNKEL (reference sequence). The ends were cut back, 1 base at V and 5 bases at J, with 3 bases in the middle. The CDR3 consists of 11 residues. CDR3 residues: CASSQVNEQYF. The CDR3 nucleotides are TGTGCCAGCAGCCAAGTTAACGAGCAGTACTTC.

V and J are TRBV4-2 and TRBJ2-3, with D perhaps TRBD2 (5 bases). Germline CDR1 reads LGHNA; CDR2 reads YNFKEQ. Deletions cut 0 bases from V and 2 bases from J, with 15 bases between. The length of the CDR3 is 17 residues. CDR3 in amino acids: CASSQDLLTDYTDTQYF. In DNA, the CDR3 is TGTGCCAGCAGCCAAGATCTCCTGACCGACTACACAGATACGCAGTATTTT.

The V call is TRBV28, the J call TRBJ2-1; the match to TRBD2 covers 8 bases. Germline CDR1 is MDHEN and CDR2 is SYDVKM. The CDR3 contains 17 residues. After removal of 5 bases from V and 0 bases from J, the junction contained 9 bases not matched to a gene. CDR3 residues: CASSVEKRGSSYNEQFF. CDR3 DNA sequence: TGTGCCAGCAGTGTGGAAAAGCGGGGGAGCTCCTACAATGAGCAGTTCTTC.

The J gene is TRBJ2-3, the V gene TRBV4-2; maybe TRBD2 (5 bases). The germline gives CDR1 LGHNA, CDR2 YNFKEQ. V lost 2 bases to trimming and J lost 1 base, with 10 bases between them. The CDR3 is 15 residues long. The DNA of the CDR3 is TGTGCCAGCAGCCAAAGCAGCGGTGGCACAGATACGCAGTATTTT. This sequence encodes CASSQSSGGTDTQYF.

The chain links TRBV2 to TRBJ2-5; TRBD2 agrees at 7 bases. V lost 8 bases, J lost 7 bases, and 16 bases stayed unmatched. CDR3 length: 15 amino acids. Germline values: CDR1 SNHLY, CDR2 FYNNEI. The CDR3 reads CASGGGGGKSGTQYF. CDR3 DNA sequence: TGTGCCAGCGGAGGAGGCGGGGGAAAATCAGGGACCCAGTACTTC. The whole variable domain, remainder taken from reference TRBV2 and TRBJ2-5, is EPEVTQTPSHQVTQMGQEVILRCVPISNHLYFYWYRQILGQKVEFLVSFYNNEISEKSEIFDDQFSVERPDGSNFTLKIRSTKLEDSAMYFCASGGGGGKSGTQYFGPGTRLLVL.

The gene calls are TRBV18 and TRBJ2-1, with D possibly TRBD1 on 6 matching bases. The CDR3 runs to 13 residues. Trimming removed 5 bases at V and 4 bases at J, with 9 bases between. Germline V lookup: CDR1 KGHSH, CDR2 LQKENI. CDR3 amino acids: CASSGTNYNEQFF. Written as DNA, the CDR3 is TGTGCCAGCTCAGGGACAAATTACAATGAGCAGTTCTTC.

The genes are TRBV27 and TRBJ1-2; D remains unclear. The germline gives CDR1 MNHEY, CDR2 SMNVEV (reference sequence). This CDR3 is 15 amino acids long. Trimming removed 0 bases at V and 5 bases at J, with 13 bases between. CDR3: CASSLSRSPAYGYTF. The CDR3 region has the DNA TGTGCCAGCAGTTTATCGCGGTCCCCGGCATATGGCTACACCTTC.

This chain joins TRBV6-5 and TRBJ1-1; D not certain. The CDR3 is made up of 13 amino acids. CDR1 MNHEY and CDR2 SVGAGI come from the germline V gene. V was trimmed by 6 bases and J by 0 bases, leaving 8 bases between them. CDR3 nucleotide sequence: TGTGCCAGCAGGCGGCCCTTGAACACTGAAGCTTTCTTT. Translation: CASRRPLNTEAFF.

The gene calls are TRBV5-5 and TRBJ2-1, with 12 nucleotides matching TRBD1. Germline V gives CDR1 SGHKS, CDR2 YYEKEE (reference sequence). The CDR3 has 16 residues. V was pared by 3 bases and J by 6 bases, with 7 bases of the junction left unmatched. In DNA, the CDR3 is TGTGCCAGCAGCTCGCCGGGACAGGGGGCTTCCAATGAGCAGTTCTTC. As protein: CASSSPGQGASNEQFF.